This T cell receptor (beta chain) appears in the sequencing data of a study of PD-L1 blockade in urothelial cancer. Across the whole study: Patients started atezolizumab around 2014, 1,200 mg intravenously every 3 weeks. When blood samples were assessed, the median T cell count was about 140,000. Between 0 and 3 chemotherapy regimens preceded treatment for each patient.

General study points: Sub-median blood TCR clonality before treatment predicted longer survival.

Germline-derived CDR1 and CDR2 are SGHRS and YFSETQ. V lost 4 bases and J 5 bases, leaving 18 bases between the germline ends. This CDR3 has 16 amino acids. Turning to this clone: Its antigen is undetermined.

The data were produced by immunoSEQ multiplex PCR, yet TCRdb's version contains in-frame clones alone and is incomplete. This table holds around 40,000 clones, 70% to 90% found once. Stated time point: peripheral blood 6 weeks after treatment start. The receptor was derived from a man aged 60-69 years with urothelial cancer. This material consisted of PBMCs, taken around atezolizumab (anti-PD-L1) treatment. This chain links TRBV5-1 with TRBJ2-2; D is uncertain. The CDR3, as DNA: TGCGCCAGCAGCCCCGGAACCCGGTTCGGGACCGGGGAGCTGTTTTTT. Translation: CASSPGTRFGTGELFF.